The 9 T cell receptor beta chains below all came from one sample that was sequenced in a study of blood T cells in healthy people across ages. The use of a sample-barcoded 5' primer and a J-beta primer mix characterized a second PCR of roughly 6 to 11 cycles. TCRdb reanalysed the 5' RACE reads using MiXCR and keeps one entry per CDR3 protein. The sample contains 1.4 million or so distinct CDR3 sequences, 35% to 45% of which appear only once. Sequenced material: blood. The receptor source for this set is a woman aged 18-30 years in good health.

The CDR3: CATRGQGATEAFF. The CDR3 DNA sequence: TGTGCCACCAGGGGACAGGGGGCGACTGAAGCTTTCTTT. The V call is TRBV15, the J call TRBJ1-1; 12 positions match TRBD1. With 6 bases clipped from V and 5 bases from J, the junction kept 1 base outside the gene matches. The CDR3 contains 13 residues. Looked up from germline, CDR1 is LNHNV and CDR2 is YYDKDF (reference sequence).

DNA for the CDR3: TGCAGTGCTAGGAGGGCCCGACGGGTAGCCGGGAATGAGCAGTTCTTC. It translates to CSARRARRVAGNEQFF. The rearrangement uses TRBV20-1 and TRBJ2-1; a possible D gene is TRBD2 (5 bases). The germline CDR1 and CDR2 sequences are DFQATT and SNEGSKA (reference sequence). The ends were cut back, 3 bases at V and 7 bases at J, with 22 bases in the middle. The CDR3 consists of 16 residues.

In DNA, the CDR3 is TGTGCCAGCAGCGTGACCCCCACCGGGGAGCTGTTTTTT. Translation: CASSVTPTGELFF. V and J are TRBV9 and TRBJ2-2; D remains unclear. The CDR3 sequence is 13 residues long. CDR1 and CDR2 (germline): SGDLS, YYNGEE. V was clipped by 2 bases and J by 4 bases, with 6 bases between them.

In this sample, this clonotype turned up a few times. The chain joins TRBV6-7 to TRBJ2-1, with D possibly TRBD1 on 5 matching bases. TRBV6-7 has ORF status, its function being uncertain. V was clipped by 0 bases and J by 6 bases, with 12 bases between them. The CDR3 consists of 15 residues. As DNA, the CDR3 is TGTGCCAGCAGTTACTCGCAGGGTTGCGGCAATGAGCAGTTCTTC. Translating gives CASSYSQGCGNEQFF.

The chain joins TRBV30 to TRBJ1-1; D call uncertain. Germline V gene data show CDR1 as GTSNPN and CDR2 as SVGIG (reference sequence). V lost 5 bases, J lost 4 bases, and 11 bases lay in between. CDR3 size: 12 residues. CDR3 nucleotide sequence: TGTGCCTGGGAGGACGGGCGCACTGAAGCTTTCTTT. Translation: CAWEDGRTEAFF.

This clonotype has only a few counts. The chain employs TRBV3-1 and TRBJ2-1; 8 bases fit TRBD2. The CDR3 extends over 16 amino acids. The ends lost 1 base at V and 5 bases at J; junction bases unmatched: 7. CDR1 LGHDT and CDR2 YNNKEL come from the germline V gene (reference sequence). In nucleotides, the CDR3 is TGTGCCAGCAGCCAAGTTGGGACTAGTCCCCACAATGAGCAGTTCTTC. Translation gives CASSQVGTSPHNEQFF.

The gene calls are TRBV5-1 and TRBJ2-2; 8 bases are shared with TRBD1. The CDR3 sequence is 16 residues long. With 4 bases clipped from V and 4 bases from J, the junction kept 9 bases outside the gene matches. Germline CDR1 is SGHRS and CDR2 is YFSETQ. The CDR3 region is CASSLSQGATTGELFF. The CDR3 DNA reads as TGCGCCAGCAGCCTTTCCCAGGGGGCGACCACCGGGGAGCTGTTTTTT.

This chain uses TRBV5-1 with TRBJ2-5; 11 nucleotides match TRBD1. CDR1 SGHRS and CDR2 YFSETQ come from the germline V gene. The CDR3 sequence is 14 residues long. The trim removed 6 bases at V and 4 bases at J, leaving 5 bases unmatched. The CDR3 reads CASTGQGAGETQYF. CDR3 in DNA: TGCGCCAGCACCGGACAGGGGGCTGGAGAGACCCAGTACTTC.

Turning to this clonotype: Given a much more abundant clone one base away, this may be a read error. The chain carries TRBV5-1 and TRBJ2-7, with 7 bases fitting TRBD1. This CDR3 region has 14 residues. CDR1 is SGHRS and CDR2 is YFSETQ in the germline V gene. The V and J ends lost 5 bases and 7 bases, in that order; junction bases with no gene match: 12. The CDR3 nucleotides are TGCGCCAGCAGTGCCGGGACAGCCTCCAATGAGCAGTACTTC. Protein sequence: CASSAGTASNEQYF.